A single sample is the source of the 13 T cell receptor beta chains below, sequenced in a study of shared clonotypes between healthy human individuals. Sequencing used immunoSEQ multiplex PCR; TCRdb keeps in-frame clones, though not all of them. The top ten clones hold about 0.36% of a sample with 2 million to 2.5 million clones, around 90% of them seen once. The source material was naive CD4+ T cells from PBMCs. The sample's subset: CD45RA+ positively selected. The receptors come from a man aged 18 to 29 in good health. Some clones in this sample may be carry-over from other donors' samples.

V and J are TRBV15 and TRBJ2-1; TRBD2 matches 10 bases. The junction had 7 bases not matched to a gene; V was cut back by 0 bases and J by 8 bases. Germline lookup yields CDR1 LNHNV and CDR2 YYDKDF (reference sequence). This CDR3 is 16 amino acids long. CDR3 DNA: TGTGCCACCAGCAGAGATCGATTTGGGACTAGCGATGAGCAGTTCTTC. It yields the protein CATSRDRFGTSDEQFF.

The chain employs TRBV19 and TRBJ1-1; possibly TRBD1 for D (5 bases). Trimming removed 5 bases from V and 2 bases from J, with 12 bases in between. Germline CDR1 reads LNHDA; CDR2 reads SQIVND (reference sequence). The CDR3 runs to 14 residues. The CDR3 region has the DNA TGTGCCAGTAGTTTCAGGGAGTTAAACACTGAAGCTTTCTTT. Translated, it gives CASSFRELNTEAFF.

The chain recombines TRBV7-2 with TRBJ2-5; D ambiguous. CDR1 is SGHTA and CDR2 is FQGNSA in the germline V gene. V was trimmed by 2 bases and J by 0 bases, leaving 10 bases between them. The length of the CDR3 is 15 residues. In DNA form, the CDR3 reads TGTGCCAGCAGCTTATTACCAGGTGACCAAGAGACCCAGTACTTC. The encoded protein is CASSLLPGDQETQYF.

The chain couples TRBV6-5 to TRBJ2-1; 12 bases map to TRBD2. The junction had 6 bases not matched to a gene; V was cut back by 4 bases and J by 8 bases. CDR3 length equals 15 residues. CDR1 and CDR2 from the germline V gene are MNHEY and SVGAGI. The CDR3 protein is CASSSLAGGDDEQFF. The CDR3 DNA is TGTGCCAGCAGTTCTCTAGCGGGAGGGGATGATGAGCAGTTCTTC.

Points on this clone: The same CDR3 can be traced to other DNA sequences in this sample. The chain has TRBV7-9 and TRBJ2-2; 7 bases map to TRBD1. The CDR3 covers 15 residues. Looked up from germline, CDR1 is SEHNR and CDR2 is FQNEAQ (reference sequence). J was trimmed by 4 bases and V by 0 bases; bases with no gene match: 2. The DNA for the CDR3 is TGTGCCAGCAGCTTAGCAGGGGGCCGCACCGGGGAGCTGTTTTTT. Its translation is CASSLAGGRTGELFF.

This chain joins TRBV16 and TRBJ2-5; D might be TRBD2 (5 bases). The CDR3 loop spans 14 amino acids. In germline, CDR1 is KGHSY, CDR2 FQNENV. V lost 0 bases and J lost 7, with 12 bases in between. The CDR3 sequence: CASSQSEGSGTQYF. CDR3 sequence (DNA): TGTGCCAGCAGCCAATCAGAGGGTTCAGGGACCCAGTACTTC.

Comment on this clone: Other nucleotide sequences from this sample produce the same CDR3. The rearrangement uses TRBV14 and TRBJ2-5; D is unresolved. Germline V gives CDR1 SGHDN, CDR2 FVKESK. There are 13 residues in the CDR3. V lost 1 base to trimming and J lost 1 base, with 4 bases between them. CDR3 in amino acids: CASSQGLQETQYF. DNA of the CDR3: TGTGCCAGCAGCCAAGGGCTCCAAGAGACCCAGTACTTC.

This chain joins TRBV6-1 and TRBJ1-1; D unresolved. CDR1 is MNHNS, CDR2 SASEGT, per germline. V lost 8 bases and J lost 6, with 16 bases in between. The length of the CDR3 is 13 residues. The CDR3 loop is CASPDPRRSEAFF. CDR3 DNA: TGTGCCAGCCCGGACCCAAGGAGGTCTGAAGCTTTCTTT.

The V and J genes are TRBV5-6 and TRBJ2-7, with TRBD2 matching over 10 bases. CDR1 and CDR2 from the germline V gene are SGHDT and YYEEEE. The CDR3 has 15 residues. Losses at the gene ends were 6 bases for V and 0 bases for J; bases not matched to a gene: 6. CDR3 residues: CASTFGLADSYEQYF. Here the CDR3 DNA reads TGTGCCAGCACTTTTGGACTAGCGGACTCCTACGAGCAGTACTTC. Full variable domain (remainder filled in from reference TRBV5-6 and TRBJ2-7): DAGVTQSPTHLIKTRGQQVTLRCSPKSGHDTVSWYQQALGQGPQFIFQYYEEEERQRGNFPDRFSGHQFPNYSSELNVNALLLGDSALYLCASTFGLADSYEQYFGPGTRLTVT.

The J gene is TRBJ1-1, the V gene TRBV5-5; 9 bases map to TRBD1. V shed 5 bases and J 4 bases; nucleotides not matched to a gene: 9. The CDR3 sequence is 15 residues long. CDR1 and CDR2 from the germline V gene are SGHKS and YYEKEE (reference sequence). The CDR3 DNA reads as TGTGCCAGCAGGCCAGGACAGGGGCGAGGCACTGAAGCTTTCTTT. Translating gives CASRPGQGRGTEAFF. Full variable domain (rest looked up from reference TRBV5-5 and TRBJ1-1): DAGVTQSPTHLIKTRGQQVTLRCSPISGHKSVSWYQQVLGQGPQFIFQYYEKEERGRGNFPDRFSARQFPNYSSELNVNALLLGDSALYLCASRPGQGRGTEAFFGQGTRLTVV.

The rearrangement uses TRBV19 and TRBJ2-1, with 7 bases lining up with TRBD2. V was pared by 5 bases and J by 9 bases, with 7 bases of the junction left unmatched. Per the germline V gene, CDR1 is LNHDA and CDR2 is SQIVND (reference sequence). CDR3 size: 13 residues. The CDR3 is CASSLYPSGEQFF. CDR3 nucleotides: TGTGCCAGTAGTCTATACCCTAGCGGTGAGCAGTTCTTC.

This chain's CDR3 is CASSVQGLNTIYF. DNA for the CDR3: TGTGCCAGTAGCGTACAGGGTTTAAACACCATATATTTT. The rearrangement links TRBV28 to TRBJ1-3, with D possibly being TRBD1 (6 bases). Germline V CDR1 and CDR2: MDHEN, SYDVKM. V was cut by 9 bases and J by 6 bases, with 15 bases left in between. There are 13 residues in the CDR3.

The chain is built from TRBV19 and TRBJ1-1; 9 bases are a match to TRBD1. This CDR3 is 13 amino acids long. CDR1 and CDR2 (germline): LNHDA, SQIVND (reference sequence). The J segment lost 3 bases and the V segment lost 4 bases, leaving 0 bases of the junction unmatched. CDR3 in DNA: TGTGCCAGTAGTAGGGACAGGGACACTGAAGCTTTCTTT. It yields the protein CASSRDRDTEAFF.